The 17 T cell receptor beta chains in this list originate from one sample, sequenced in a study of T cell repertoires in aging, cancer and after chemotherapy. Rearranged V-D-J TRB sequences were amplified with a mixed TRB-A/B primer pool. Each CDR3 protein is one row after TCRdb ran MiXCR on the multiplex PCR reads. In the table there are about 13,000 distinct CDR3 sequences, 20% to 30% of which are singletons. TCR beta rearrangements were amplified from peripheral blood genomic DNA. Sequencing was done on a sample of blood. These receptors all stem from a human donor in good health.

Regarding this clonotype: A read error may be the cause here, since a much bigger clone is one base away. This chain uses TRBV6-1 with TRBJ1-2; 10 nucleotides match TRBD1. The ends lost 5 bases at V and 10 bases at J; junction bases unmatched: 13. The CDR3 loop spans 15 amino acids. In germline, CDR1 is MNHNS, CDR2 SASEGT. CDR3 loop: CASSKPGQGKWDYTF. Here the CDR3 DNA reads TGTGCCAGCAGTAAGCCGGGACAGGGGAAATGGGACTACACCTTC.

Of note for this clonotype: An end of the junction differs from the germline gene, which may be a read error. The chain is built from TRBV7-9 and TRBJ1-1, with 7 nucleotides matching TRBD1. CDR1 and CDR2 (germline): SEHNR, FQNEAQ (reference sequence). The length of the CDR3 is 13 residues. The chain's CDR3 is CASSSDRDGVPGF. The CDR3 DNA follows: TGTGCCAGCAGCTCAGACAGGGACGGCGTCCCGGGCTTT.

This clonotype was counted a few times. The gene calls are TRBV7-3 and TRBJ2-1; D possibly corresponds to TRBD2 (5 bases). V dropped 5 bases and J dropped 6 bases, with 11 bases sitting between them. Germline CDR1 and CDR2: SGHTA and FQGTGA. The CDR3 has 13 amino acids. The CDR3 DNA reads as TGTGCCAGCAGCGTACGAGCGGCCAATGAGCAGTTCTTC. Translated, it gives CASSVRAANEQFF.

Within the sample, this clonotype is medium-sized. The chain employs TRBV7-6 and TRBJ1-3, with D uncertain. The V gene lost 5 bases and the J gene lost 0 bases, with 11 bases spanning the gap. Germline assignment: CDR1 SGHVS and CDR2 FNYEAQ. This CDR3 has 15 residues. In nucleotides, the CDR3 is TGTGCCAGCAGCGAGATGACCGGCTCTGGAAACACCATATATTTT. This codes for CASSEMTGSGNTIYF.

This chain links TRBV12-3 or TRBV12-4 with TRBJ1-1; 9 bases match TRBD1. This CDR3 contains 15 residues. V was clipped by 8 bases and J by 1 base; unmatched bases: 8. CDR3 bases: TGTGCCAGCTCGGGGACAGGGATTCCGAACACTGAAGCTTTCTTT. Its translation: CASSGTGIPNTEAFF.

V gene TRBV6-6 combines with J gene TRBJ1-1, with TRBD1 identical over 10 bases. Germline V gene lookup returns CDR1 MNHNY and CDR2 SVGAGI (reference sequence). This CDR3 has 14 amino acids. Trimming removed 6 bases from V and 4 bases from J; junction bases left unmatched: 5. The CDR3 DNA reads TGTGCCAGCAGCCGGACAGGGGGAGGCACTGAAGCTTTCTTT. Translated: CASSRTGGGTEAFF.

By its share, this clonotype is medium-sized. This chain joins TRBV7-3 and TRBJ2-3, with 10 bases identical to TRBD2. The V and J ends lost 5 bases and 0 bases, in that order; junction bases with no gene match: 2. The CDR3 sequence is 15 residues long. Germline V gene lookup returns CDR1 SGHTA and CDR2 FQGTGA. CDR3 region: CASSRTSGSTDTQYF. In nucleotides, the CDR3 is TGTGCCAGCAGCCGGACTAGCGGTAGCACAGATACGCAGTATTTT. Full variable domain (rest looked up from reference TRBV7-3 and TRBJ2-3): GAGVSQTPSNKVTEKGKYVELRCDPISGHTALYWYRQSLGQGPEFLIYFQGTGAADDSGLPNDRFFAVRPEGSVSTLKIQRTERGDSAVYLCASSRTSGSTDTQYFGPGTRLTVL.

This clonotype was seen only a few times. The gene calls are TRBV24-1 and TRBJ2-7, with 9 bases aligning to TRBD1. CDR3 size: 15 residues. CDR1 is KGHDR, CDR2 SFDVKD, per germline. V shed 5 bases and J 0 bases; nucleotides not matched to a gene: 4. CDR3 coding DNA: TGTGCCACCAGTGGTGGACAGGGGTTCTCCTACGAGCAGTACTTC. It encodes CATSGGQGFSYEQYF.

This clonotype was observed a few times. V usage is TRBV5-1 and J usage is TRBJ1-1, with D perhaps TRBD1 (6 bases). The length of the CDR3 is 13 residues. V was cut by 3 bases and J by 4 bases, with 10 bases left in between. The germline CDR1 and CDR2 sequences are SGHRS and YFSETQ. In DNA form, the CDR3 reads TGCGCCAGCAGCTCCGGACAGTTCACTGAAGCTTTCTTT. Its translation: CASSSGQFTEAFF.

A word on this clonotype: This may stem from a read error, because a much larger clone lies one nucleotide away. This chain connects TRBV6-6 to TRBJ2-3, with D tentatively TRBD1 (5 bases). V shed 5 bases and J shed 3 bases, with 12 bases lying between them. Germline-derived CDR1 and CDR2 are MNHNY and SVGAGI (reference sequence). The CDR3 spans 14 residues. CDR3 loop: CASSEGRDTDTQYF. The CDR3 DNA reads TGTGCCAGCAGTGAAGGCAGGGATACAGATACGCAGTATTTT.

The chain has TRBV5-4 and TRBJ1-4; 7 bases line up with TRBD1. From germline, CDR1 is SGHNT and CDR2 YYREEE (reference sequence). J gave up 4 bases and V 4 bases, and 4 bases lay outside the gene matches. The CDR3 loop spans 14 amino acids. DNA for the CDR3: TGTGCCAGCAGCCCGACAGGGAATAATGAAAAACTGTTTTTT. This sequence encodes CASSPTGNNEKLFF.

This clonotype is termed medium-sized. CDR3 protein: CASSYDSAATLYEQYF. The DNA for the CDR3 is TGTGCCAGCAGTTACGATTCGGCGGCTACCCTCTACGAGCAGTACTTC. The J gene is TRBJ2-7, the V gene TRBV6-5; unclear D gene. The CDR3 spans 16 residues. Germline V gene lookup returns CDR1 MNHEY and CDR2 SVGAGI. With 2 bases removed from V and 3 bases from J, the gap between germline ends came to 17 bases.

By frequency in the sample, this clonotype is medium-sized. The DNA of the CDR3 is TGTGCCAGCAGCCCCGGACCTTCCTACGAGCAGTACGTC. It codes for CASSPGPSYEQYV. V usage is TRBV6-1 and J usage is TRBJ2-7, with unresolved D. CDR1 is MNHNS and CDR2 is SASEGT in the germline V gene. V gave up 6 bases and J gave up 1 base, with 10 bases separating them. The CDR3 is made up of 13 amino acids.

This clonotype is deemed medium-sized. This chain links TRBV7-2 with TRBJ2-7, with 7 nucleotides matching TRBD1. Germline-derived CDR1 and CDR2 are SGHTA and FQGNSA. J was trimmed by 2 bases and V by 0 bases; bases with no gene match: 4. The CDR3 contains 15 residues. The CDR3 nucleotides read TGTGCCAGCAGCTTAGCGAGGGGACAGCCCTACGAGCAGTACTTC. Translating gives CASSLARGQPYEQYF.

The CDR3 DNA reads TGTGCCAGCAGTGTACGGGACTCCGACATAGAAGCCCAGTACTTC. Its protein product is CASSVRDSDIEAQYF. The chain combines TRBV6-5 with TRBJ2-5; the D gene is possibly TRBD2 (6 bases). CDR3 length equals 15 residues. V was shortened by 5 bases and J by 9 bases, with 22 bases between the two germline ends. The germline V gene has CDR1 MNHEY and CDR2 SVGAGI.

In the case of this clonotype: This may arise from a read error, as a much more abundant clone is one base away. V is TRBV7-2 and J is TRBJ1-4; D remains unclear. Trimming removed 5 bases from V and 2 bases from J, with 18 bases in between. The CDR3 is 17 residues long. Germline CDR1 reads SGHTA; CDR2 reads FQGNSA. CDR3 sequence: CASSRSPVGWTNEKLFF. CDR3 coding DNA: TGTGCCAGCAGCAGAAGTCCTGTAGGGTGGACTAATGAAAAACTGTTTTTT.

The chain has TRBV12-3 or TRBV12-4 and TRBJ1-4, with D possibly TRBD1 on 5 matching bases. The CDR3 has 11 amino acids. V lost 5 bases, J lost 10 bases, and 8 bases lay in between. For the CDR3, the DNA is TGTGCCAGCAGTCTGGGGGTAAAACTGTTTTTT. This sequence encodes CASSLGVKLFF.